Each of the 13 T cell receptor beta chains below was sequenced from the same sample in a study of cytomegalovirus exposure and HLA in healthy donors. Clones were sequenced by immunoSEQ multiplex PCR, and TCRdb holds only the in-frame ones, with some missing. The data hold approximately 150,000 clones, with approximately 80% observed a single time. Material for sequencing was PBMCs. Every receptor here comes from a man aged 30-40 years in good health and CMV-seropositive.

The chain combines TRBV15 with TRBJ2-1, with 10 nucleotides matching TRBD2. With V trimmed by 4 bases and J by 9 bases, 15 bases remained unmatched. The germline gives CDR1 LNHNV, CDR2 YYDKDF (reference sequence). This CDR3 has 17 residues. This CDR3 is CATSNRAGGPRGIEQFF. The CDR3 region has the DNA TGTGCCACCAGCAATCGAGCGGGGGGGCCCCGGGGTATTGAGCAGTTCTTC.

The CDR3 DNA reads TGTGCCAGCAGCGTCCAGGGGAATGGCTACACCTTC. It specifies CASSVQGNGYTF. V gene TRBV6-1 combines with J gene TRBJ1-2, with D perhaps matching TRBD1 (6 bases). This CDR3 has 12 residues. V was trimmed by 6 bases and J by 6 bases, leaving 11 bases between them. The germline V gene encodes CDR1 MNHNS and CDR2 SASEGT.

The rearrangement uses TRBV18 and TRBJ2-2; 9 bases are shared with TRBD1. The ends lost 2 bases at V and 7 bases at J; junction bases unmatched: 8. The CDR3 extends over 16 amino acids. CDR1 is KGHSH and CDR2 is LQKENI in the germline V gene. The DNA of the CDR3 is TGTGCCAGCTCACCAGAGGACAGGGGTTCTGGCGGGGAGCTGTTTTTT. Amino acid sequence: CASSPEDRGSGGELFF.

The chain joins TRBV7-9 to TRBJ2-5, with a weak D call TRBD1 (5 bases). The V gene lost 1 base and the J gene lost 1 base, with 13 bases spanning the gap. Germline V gene data show CDR1 as SEHNR and CDR2 as FQNEAQ (reference sequence). There are 16 residues in the CDR3. This chain's CDR3 is CASSLVTIGAQETQYF. In nucleotides, the CDR3 is TGTGCCAGCAGCTTAGTGACCATAGGGGCCCAAGAGACCCAGTACTTC.

The J gene is TRBJ2-5, the V gene TRBV29-1; D might be TRBD2 (5 bases). Germline V gene data show CDR1 as SQVTM and CDR2 as ANQGSEA. This CDR3 spans 13 amino acids. V was shortened by 6 bases and J by 4 bases, with 15 bases between the two germline ends. Here the CDR3 reads CSVRASEGETQYF. In nucleotides, the CDR3 is TGCAGCGTCCGGGCCTCCGAGGGAGAGACCCAGTACTTC. The full variable domain, in which reference TRBV29-1 and TRBJ2-5 provide the parts outside the CDR3, is SAVISQKPSRDICQRGTSLTIQCQVDSQVTMMFWYRQQPGQSLTLIATANQGSEATYESGFVIDKFPISRPNLTFSTLTVSNMSPEDSSIYLCSVRASEGETQYFGPGTRLLVL.

The CDR3 spells CASSLHTGEYEQYF. In nucleotides, the CDR3 is TGTGCCAGCAGCCTACACACAGGGGAGTACGAGCAGTACTTC. This chain connects TRBV6-6 to TRBJ2-7, with TRBD1 identical over 7 bases. Trimming took 6 bases from V and 4 from J; bases not matched to a gene: 9. The CDR3 consists of 14 residues. Germline V gene sequence: CDR1 MNHNY, CDR2 SVGAGI (reference sequence).

To note about this clone: This specimen includes other DNA sequences encoding the same CDR3. V and J are TRBV2 and TRBJ1-2, with a tentative D call TRBD1 (6 bases). The V end was cut by 3 bases, the J end by 8 bases, with 19 bases between. Germline-derived CDR1 and CDR2 are SNHLY and FYNNEI. The CDR3 totals 15 residues. The CDR3 nucleotides are TGTGCCAGCAGTGAGACAGGAATTGAGGGTGGCGGCTACACCTTC. This translates into CASSETGIEGGGYTF.

The rearrangement uses TRBV10-3 and TRBJ2-2, with TRBD2 identical over 8 bases. Germline values: CDR1 ENHRY, CDR2 SYGVKD. V lost 0 bases and J lost 6; bases outside the gene matches: 24. This CDR3 is built from 22 residues. CDR3 protein: CAISESRREDSTRGFYAGELFF. CDR3 DNA: TGTGCCATCAGTGAGTCGAGGCGGGAGGACTCTACAAGGGGTTTCTACGCCGGGGAGCTGTTTTTT.

The chain couples TRBV7-2 to TRBJ1-5; 7 bases are shared with TRBD1. This CDR3 has 17 residues. V lost 5 bases, J lost 0 bases, and 10 bases stayed unmatched. In germline, CDR1 is SGHTA, CDR2 FQGNSA. The CDR3 DNA reads TGTGCCAGCAGCCAATCGACAGGGCCCTATAGCAATCAGCCCCAGCATTTT. Protein product: CASSQSTGPYSNQPQHF.

The rearrangement joins TRBV2 to TRBJ2-5, with 9 nucleotides matching TRBD2. The CDR3 consists of 16 residues. CDR1 and CDR2 (germline): SNHLY, FYNNEI. The junction had 7 bases not matched to a gene; V was cut back by 0 bases and J by 5 bases. The CDR3 nucleotides read TGTGCCAGCAGTGAAGCGCGGTCTAGCGGGGACGAGACCCAGTACTTC. Its translation is CASSEARSSGDETQYF.

This clone was found a few times. The chain links TRBV6-1 to TRBJ1-2, with 8 bases identical to TRBD1. This CDR3 has 13 amino acids. The junction had 7 bases not matched to a gene; V was cut back by 6 bases and J by 7 bases. The germline V gene encodes CDR1 MNHNS and CDR2 SASEGT. The CDR3 bases are TGTGCCAGCAGCGAGACAGGGGATGGTGGCTACACCTTC. Translation: CASSETGDGGYTF.

The chain has TRBV6-5 and TRBJ2-7, with 9 bases aligning to TRBD1. The trim removed 5 bases at V and 4 bases at J, leaving 6 bases unmatched. This CDR3 is 14 amino acids long. Germline values: CDR1 MNHEY, CDR2 SVGAGI. CDR3: CASSLQGAQYEQYF. CDR3 nucleotide sequence: TGTGCCAGCAGTCTACAGGGGGCGCAGTACGAGCAGTACTTC.

The CDR3 region is CASSLFDEQYF. The CDR3 DNA follows: TGTGCCAGCAGCTTATTCGACGAGCAGTACTTC. The chain recombines TRBV7-9 with TRBJ2-7; D is unresolved. This CDR3 spans 11 amino acids. Per the germline V gene, CDR1 is SEHNR and CDR2 is FQNEAQ (reference sequence). Trimming pared 2 bases from V and 5 bases from J, leaving 4 bases between.